This TCR beta chain emerged from a study of CD8+CD57+ T cells in acquired aplastic anemia (dated by TCRdb to the late 2010s). Concerning the study at large: Extracted DNA from sorted CD4+ and CD8+ cells averaged around 3.3 ug, ranging from roughly 0.17 to 27.4 ug. CD8+CD57+ expansion was defined as a frequency above the mean frequency observed in healthy subjects.

CDR1 is given as SGHTA and CDR2 as FQGNSA, both from the germline V gene. The CDR3 numbers 13 residues from cysteine through phenylalanine. The only DNA kept is the CDR3, 39 bases in frame from the first base. V and J lose 0 bases and 6 bases, and a span of 9 bases separates them. Genomic DNA served as template for TCR beta VDJ combination and CDR3 sequence profiling. TCR repertoire sequencing was run on an Illumina HiSeq 2000. The study's own analysis went as follows. TRBV/TRBJ rearrangement plots, CDR3 size and DJ length profiles, and Simpson's diversity index were used to evaluate the repertoires. The most abundant DNA sequence in the deep sequencing data was defined as the immunodominant clone. CDR3 amino acid sequences were checked for sharing between subjects and were compared against published repertoires and the VDJdb database. TCRdb passed the public sequencing reads through fastp at Q25 and MiXCR, retaining productive beta sequences. Rows with a matching CDR3 protein are joined into one entry that keeps the most common DNA and genes. TCRdb's processing, not the authors' own work, is the source of the V and J calls. This sample gives 260,000 or so distinct CDR3 sequences in total; around half of them show up just once. The ten top clones hold approximately 8% of the sample.

Results and caveats for the whole study, not just this receptor: Patients and healthy controls showed no significant difference in CD8+ Simpson's diversity (P=0.060). Although twenty-nine CD8+ CDR3 sequences were shared by patients and controls, these sequences appeared highly expressed in patients and within the immunodominant clones of patients.

Flow cytometry had shown CD8+CD57+ cell expansion in the patients selected for sequencing. Severe acquired aplastic anemia was diagnosed in all patients according to International Study of Aplastic Anemia and Agranulocytosis and Camitta criteria. No patient had received any therapy when blood was sampled. The study deep-sequenced TCR repertoires of sorted CD4+ and CD8+ blood T cells from severe aplastic anemia patients and healthy subjects. Patients were enrolled under clinicaltrials.gov protocols 00001620, 01623167, 00001397, 00071045, 00081523 and 00961064 in the USA. Ficoll-Paque density gradient centrifugation was used to isolate peripheral blood mononuclear cells. Before DNA extraction, CD4+ and CD8+ T cells were sorted with FACS or magnetic beads. A note on this clonotype: Which antigen it targets is not known. Base qualities are not provided; no much larger clone lies one nucleotide away.

The receptor was derived from a human donor with aplastic anemia. Material for sequencing was sorted CD4+, CD8+, or CD8+CD57+ T cells (not recorded which) from PBMCs. In this chain, TRBV7-2 is recombined with TRBJ2-7; TRBD2 might be the D gene, on 5 matching bases. This receptor carries the CDR3 CASSLARALEQYF. The sequence in DNA is TGTGCCAGCAGCTTAGCGAGGGCCCTCGAGCAGTACTTC.